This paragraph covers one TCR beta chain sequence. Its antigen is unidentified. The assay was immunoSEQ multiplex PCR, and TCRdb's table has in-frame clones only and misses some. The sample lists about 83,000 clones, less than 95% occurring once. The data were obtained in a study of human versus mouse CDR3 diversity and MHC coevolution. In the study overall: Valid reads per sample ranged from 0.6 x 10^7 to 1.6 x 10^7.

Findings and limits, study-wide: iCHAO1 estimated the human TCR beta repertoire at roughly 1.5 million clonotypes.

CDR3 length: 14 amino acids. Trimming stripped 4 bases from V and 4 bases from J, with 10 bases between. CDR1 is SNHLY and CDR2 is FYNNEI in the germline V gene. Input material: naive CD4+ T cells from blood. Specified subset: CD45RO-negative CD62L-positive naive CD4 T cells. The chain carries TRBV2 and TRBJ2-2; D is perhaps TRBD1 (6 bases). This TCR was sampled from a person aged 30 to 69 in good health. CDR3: CASSGQVGTGELFF. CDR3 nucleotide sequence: TGTGCCAGCAGTGGACAGGTCGGCACCGGGGAGCTGTTTTTT.